This T cell receptor (beta chain) is drawn from a study of blood T cells in healthy people across ages. Turning to the study itself: About one barcoded beta molecule per two T cells was captured by template switching. Study-wide points: PBMCs left unsorted prevented a conclusive naive versus antigen-experienced comparison. No one knew whether donors had CMV, which possibly confounded expanded clonotype changes.

The use of a sample-barcoded 5' primer and a J-beta primer mix characterized a second PCR of roughly 7 to 12 cycles. TCRdb passed the 5' RACE reads through MiXCR, listing each CDR3 protein once. The sample lists about 1.1 million distinct CDR3 sequences; 35% to 40% were seen once. The germline V and J ends were trimmed by 5 bases and 5 bases, with 16 bases remaining between them. Germline CDR1 is SGHDT and CDR2 is YYEEEE. The CDR3 extends over 15 amino acids. Extracted total RNA amounted to at least 5 micrograms for each sample. As concerns this clonotype: Its antigen is undetermined.

This receptor was obtained from a young man in good health. V usage is TRBV5-6 and J usage is TRBJ1-4; no firm D call. The sequenced sample was blood. The CDR3 nucleotides read TGTGCCAGCAGTCTGACGTCCGCCGAGAATGAAAAACTGTTTTTT. This translates into CASSLTSAENEKLFF.